This is a list of T cell receptor beta chains from one sample in a study of cytomegalovirus exposure and HLA in healthy donors. Only in-frame clones appear in the TCRdb table, and some are missing; sequencing was by immunoSEQ multiplex PCR. The data contain fewer than 150,000 clones, 77% of them singletons. The sequenced sample consisted of PBMCs. The source is a man between 45 and 60 years old in good health and CMV-seropositive. The CDR3 runs from the conserved cysteine through the conserved F or W. D genes are given only for firm matches. Expanded clones get a size class; other rows say once, few or many, or leave the size out.

CDR3aa | CDR3nt | j_gene | d_gene | v_gene | abundance
CASSPQERSTDTQYF | TGCGCCAGCAGCCCCCAGGAGCGGAGCACAGATACGCAGTATTTT | TRBJ2-3 | . | TRBV5-1 | .
CASSSPGQAYTEAFF | TGTGCCAGCAGTTCTCCGGGACAGGCCTACACTGAAGCTTTCTTT | TRBJ1-1 | TRBD1 | TRBV28 | .
CASSLRDSFNQPQHF | TGTGCCAGCAGCCTCCGGGACAGTTTCAATCAGCCCCAGCATTTT | TRBJ1-5 | TRBD1 | TRBV7-8 | .
CASSIGSSGNTIYF | TGTGCCAGCAGCATCGGGTCCTCTGGAAACACCATATATTTT | TRBJ1-3 | . | TRBV7-9 | .
CASKTGPNHTF | TGTGCCAGCAAGACAGGCCCCAACCATACCTTC | TRBJ1-2 | . | TRBV2 | .
CASSLGGRLSNQPQHF | TGTGCCAGCAGCTTAGGTGGGAGACTGAGCAATCAGCCCCAGCATTTT | TRBJ1-5 | . | TRBV7-6 | .
CASSGPTHNEQFF | TGTGCCAGCAGTGGCCCTACCCACAATGAGCAGTTCTTC | TRBJ2-1 | . | TRBV25-1 | few
CASSSGQGNTGELFF | TGTGCCAGCAGCTCGGGACAGGGAAACACCGGGGAGCTGTTTTTT | TRBJ2-2 | TRBD1 | TRBV5-6 | once
CAGSSSPANSPLHF | TGTGCCGGCAGCTCGAGTCCTGCGAATTCACCCCTCCACTTT | TRBJ1-6 | . | TRBV7-9 | .
CASSLAREKLFF | TGTGCCAGCAGCTTAGCCCGTGAAAAACTGTTTTTT | TRBJ1-4 | . | TRBV7-6 | .
CASSSRDRGQNTGELFF | TGCGCCAGCAGCTCCCGGGACAGGGGGCAGAACACCGGGGAGCTGTTTTTT | TRBJ2-2 | TRBD1 | TRBV5-1 | .
CASIQRGSMNTEAFF | TGTGCCAGCATCCAAAGGGGAAGCATGAACACTGAAGCTTTCTTT | TRBJ1-1 | . | TRBV2 | medium-sized
CASGGTNYGYTF | TGTGCCTCAGGGGGAACTAACTATGGCTACACCTTC | TRBJ1-2 | TRBD1 | TRBV2 | .
CASSYPAGGTEAFF | TGTGCCAGCAGTTACCCGGCAGGGGGCACTGAAGCTTTCTTT | TRBJ1-1 | TRBD1 | TRBV6-6 | .
CASSPGAGTNSPLHF | TGCGCCAGCAGCCCTGGGGCGGGGACGAATTCACCCCTCCACTTT | TRBJ1-6 | . | TRBV5-1 | .
CASRKGQGYGNSPLHF | TGTGCCAGCAGAAAGGGGCAGGGGTATGGTAATTCACCCCTCCACTTT | TRBJ1-6 | . | TRBV28 | many
CATQRSNSYEQYF | TGTGCCACCCAGAGGAGTAACTCCTACGAGCAGTACTTC | TRBJ2-7 | . | TRBV6-1 | .
CASSPRAGTSGYTF | TGTGCCAGCAGCCCCCGGGCAGGGACATCGGGCTACACCTTC | TRBJ1-2 | . | TRBV11-2 | .
CASSYTGNYGYTF | TGTGCCAGCAGCTATACAGGGAACTATGGCTACACCTTC | TRBJ1-2 | . | TRBV7-9 | .
CASSQGQSYGYTF | TGCGCCAGCAGCCAGGGACAGTCCTATGGCTACACCTTC | TRBJ1-2 | TRBD1 | TRBV5-1 | .
CAISRDRTLYGYTF | TGTGCCATCAGCCGGGACAGAACCCTCTATGGCTACACCTTC | TRBJ1-2 | TRBD1 | TRBV10-3 | .
CASSPEGLAATRDTQYF | TGTGCCAGCTCACCCGAAGGGCTAGCGGCCACACGGGATACGCAGTATTTT | TRBJ2-3 | TRBD2 | TRBV18 | few
CASSQDWDRVTGELFF | TGTGCCAGCAGCCAAGATTGGGACAGGGTCACCGGGGAGCTGTTTTTT | TRBJ2-2 | TRBD1 | TRBV4-2 | .
CASSLREHNSPLHF | TGTGCCAGCAGCTTACGGGAGCATAATTCACCCCTCCACTTT | TRBJ1-6 | . | TRBV27 | .